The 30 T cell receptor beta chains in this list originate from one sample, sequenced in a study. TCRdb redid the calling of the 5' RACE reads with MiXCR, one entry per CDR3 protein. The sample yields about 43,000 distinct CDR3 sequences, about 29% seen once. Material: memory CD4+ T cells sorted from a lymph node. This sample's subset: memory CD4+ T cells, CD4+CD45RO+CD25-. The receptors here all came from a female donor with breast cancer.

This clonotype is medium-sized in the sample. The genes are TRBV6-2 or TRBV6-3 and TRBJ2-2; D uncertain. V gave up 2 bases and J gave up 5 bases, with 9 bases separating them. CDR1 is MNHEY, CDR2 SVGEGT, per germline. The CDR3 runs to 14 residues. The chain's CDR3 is CASSYTPGTGELFF. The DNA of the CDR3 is TGTGCCAGCAGTTACACACCGGGTACCGGGGAGCTGTTTTTT.

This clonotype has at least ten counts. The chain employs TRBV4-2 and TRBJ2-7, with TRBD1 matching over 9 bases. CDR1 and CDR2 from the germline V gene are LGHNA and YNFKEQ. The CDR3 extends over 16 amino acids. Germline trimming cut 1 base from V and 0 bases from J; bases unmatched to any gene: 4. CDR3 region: CASSQVGGQGSYEQYF. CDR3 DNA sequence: TGTGCCAGCAGCCAAGTTGGGGGACAGGGCTCCTACGAGCAGTACTTC.

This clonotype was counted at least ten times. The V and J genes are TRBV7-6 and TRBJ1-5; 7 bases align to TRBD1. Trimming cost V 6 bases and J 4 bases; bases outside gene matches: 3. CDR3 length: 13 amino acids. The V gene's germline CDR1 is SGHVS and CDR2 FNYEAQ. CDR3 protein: CASSQQGNQPQHF. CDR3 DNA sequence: TGTGCCAGCAGTCAACAGGGGAATCAGCCCCAGCATTTT.

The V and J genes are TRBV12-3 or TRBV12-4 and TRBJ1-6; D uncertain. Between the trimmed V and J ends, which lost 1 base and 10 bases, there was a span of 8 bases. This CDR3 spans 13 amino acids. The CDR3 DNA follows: TGTGCCAGCAGTTTAGGGGCGGGGTCACCCCTCCACTTT. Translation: CASSLGAGSPLHF.

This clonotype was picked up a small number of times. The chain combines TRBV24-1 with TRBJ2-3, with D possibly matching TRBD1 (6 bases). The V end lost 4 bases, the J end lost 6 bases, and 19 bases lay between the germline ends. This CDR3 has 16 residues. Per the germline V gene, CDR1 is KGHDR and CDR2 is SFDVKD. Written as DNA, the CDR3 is TGTGCCACCAGTGACCCGGAGACCCAAAGGGGGGATACGCAGTATTTT. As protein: CATSDPETQRGDTQYF.

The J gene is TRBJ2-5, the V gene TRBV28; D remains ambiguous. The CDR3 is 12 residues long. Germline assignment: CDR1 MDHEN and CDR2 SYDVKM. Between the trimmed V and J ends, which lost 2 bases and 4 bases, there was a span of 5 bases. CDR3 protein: CASSLRAETQYF. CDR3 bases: TGTGCCAGCAGTTTAAGGGCAGAGACCCAGTACTTC.

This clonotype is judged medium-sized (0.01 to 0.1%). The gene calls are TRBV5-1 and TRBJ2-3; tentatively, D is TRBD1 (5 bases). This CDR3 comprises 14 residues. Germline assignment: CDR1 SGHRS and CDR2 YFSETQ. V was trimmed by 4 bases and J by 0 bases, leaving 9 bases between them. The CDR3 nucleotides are TGCGCCAGCAGCCTCGGACACAGCACAGATACGCAGTATTTT. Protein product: CASSLGHSTDTQYF. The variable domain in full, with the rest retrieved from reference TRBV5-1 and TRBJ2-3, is KAGVTQTPRYLIKTRGQQVTLSCSPISGHRSVSWYQQTPGQGLQFLFEYFSETQRNKGNFPGRFSGRQFSNSRSEMNVSTLELGDSALYLCASSLGHSTDTQYFGPGTRLTVL.

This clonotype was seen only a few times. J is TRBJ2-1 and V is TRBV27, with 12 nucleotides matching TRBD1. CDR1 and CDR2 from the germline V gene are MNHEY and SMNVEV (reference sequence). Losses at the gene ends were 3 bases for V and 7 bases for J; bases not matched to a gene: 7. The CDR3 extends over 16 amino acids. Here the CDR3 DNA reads TGTGCCAGCAGTTTTTTTAGGGGACAGGGGGCAAATGAGCAGTTCTTC. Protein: CASSFFRGQGANEQFF.

The CDR3 reads CASSPTQGAEQYF. The CDR3, as DNA: TGTGCCAGCAGCCCTACACAGGGGGCCGAGCAGTACTTC. V and J are TRBV9 and TRBJ2-7, with 9 bases identical to TRBD1. This CDR3 region has 13 residues. CDR1 is SGDLS, CDR2 YYNGEE, per germline. Trimming at V came to 4 bases and at J to 6 bases, leaving 5 bases not matched to a gene.

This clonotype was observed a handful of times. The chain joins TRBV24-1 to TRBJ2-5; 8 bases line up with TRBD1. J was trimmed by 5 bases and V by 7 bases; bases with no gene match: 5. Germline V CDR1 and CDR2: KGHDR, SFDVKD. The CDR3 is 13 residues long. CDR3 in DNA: TGTGCCACCAGCCAGGGGGCATCTGAGACCCAGTACTTC. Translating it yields CATSQGASETQYF.

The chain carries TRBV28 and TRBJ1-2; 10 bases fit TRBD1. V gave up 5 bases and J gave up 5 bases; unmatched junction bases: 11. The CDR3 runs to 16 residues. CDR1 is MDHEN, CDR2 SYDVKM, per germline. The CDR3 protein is CASSQTTGGDYYGYTF. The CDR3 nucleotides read TGTGCCAGCAGTCAAACGACAGGGGGCGATTATTATGGCTACACCTTC.

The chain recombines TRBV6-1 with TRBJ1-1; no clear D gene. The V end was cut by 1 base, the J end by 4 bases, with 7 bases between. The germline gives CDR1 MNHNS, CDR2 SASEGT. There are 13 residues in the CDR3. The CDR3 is CASSEVRFTEAFF. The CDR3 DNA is TGTGCCAGCAGTGAAGTCAGGTTCACTGAAGCTTTCTTT.

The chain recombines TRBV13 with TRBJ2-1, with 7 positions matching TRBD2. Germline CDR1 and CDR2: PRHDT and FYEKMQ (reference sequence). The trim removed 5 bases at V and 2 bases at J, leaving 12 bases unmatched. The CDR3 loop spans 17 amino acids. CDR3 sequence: CASSRTSERGTYNEQFF. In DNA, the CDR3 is TGTGCCAGCAGCCGGACCTCTGAGCGGGGCACCTACAATGAGCAGTTCTTC. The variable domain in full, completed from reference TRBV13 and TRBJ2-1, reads AAGVIQSPRHLIKEKRETATLKCYPIPRHDTVYWYQQGPGQDPQFLISFYEKMQSDKGSIPDRFSAQQFSDYHSELNMSSLELGDSALYFCASSRTSERGTYNEQFFGPGTRLTVL.

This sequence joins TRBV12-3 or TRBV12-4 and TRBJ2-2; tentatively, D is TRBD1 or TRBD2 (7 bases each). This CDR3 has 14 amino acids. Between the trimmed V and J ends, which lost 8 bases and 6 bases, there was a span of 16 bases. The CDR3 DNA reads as TGTGCCAGCGGAGCGGGGCAGGGGGCCGGGGAGCTGTTTTTT. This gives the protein CASGAGQGAGELFF.

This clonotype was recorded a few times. The chain's CDR3 is CASRESGTGGGEQYF. CDR3 DNA sequence: TGTGCCAGCAGGGAATCCGGGACAGGGGGAGGCGAGCAGTACTTC. The chain carries TRBV27 and TRBJ2-7; 11 nucleotides agree with TRBD1. With V trimmed by 6 bases and J by 6 bases, 10 bases remained unmatched. The CDR3 is made up of 15 amino acids. Germline assignment: CDR1 MNHEY and CDR2 SMNVEV (reference sequence).

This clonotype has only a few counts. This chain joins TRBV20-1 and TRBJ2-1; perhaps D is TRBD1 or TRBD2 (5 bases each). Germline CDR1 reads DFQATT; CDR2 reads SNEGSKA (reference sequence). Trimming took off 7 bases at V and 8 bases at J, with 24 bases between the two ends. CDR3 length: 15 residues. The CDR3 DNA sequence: TGCAGTGTTTCCCCCGCCGGGACCACTCCCCATGAGCAGTTCTTC. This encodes CSVSPAGTTPHEQFF.

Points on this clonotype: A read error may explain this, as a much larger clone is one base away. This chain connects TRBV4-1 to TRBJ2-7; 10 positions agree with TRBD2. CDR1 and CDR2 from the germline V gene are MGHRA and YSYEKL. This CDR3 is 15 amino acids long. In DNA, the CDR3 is TGCGCCGGCAGCCAAGAGGCTAGCGGGGGTTACGAGCAGTACTTC. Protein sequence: CAGSQEASGGYEQYF.

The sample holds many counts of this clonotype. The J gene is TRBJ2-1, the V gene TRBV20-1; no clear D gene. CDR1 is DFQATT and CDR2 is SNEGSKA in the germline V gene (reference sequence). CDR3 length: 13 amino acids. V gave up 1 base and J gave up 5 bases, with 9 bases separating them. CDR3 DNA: TGCAGTGCTAGAGTAAGTCGCGACAATGAGCAGTTCTTC. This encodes CSARVSRDNEQFF.

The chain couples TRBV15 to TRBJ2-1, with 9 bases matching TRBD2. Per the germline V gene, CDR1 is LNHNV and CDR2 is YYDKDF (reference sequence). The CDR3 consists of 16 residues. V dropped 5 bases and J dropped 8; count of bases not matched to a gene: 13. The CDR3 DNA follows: TGTGCCACCAGCCCGCGGTGGGCGGGGGGGCTCGATGAGCAGTTCTTC. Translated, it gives CATSPRWAGGLDEQFF.

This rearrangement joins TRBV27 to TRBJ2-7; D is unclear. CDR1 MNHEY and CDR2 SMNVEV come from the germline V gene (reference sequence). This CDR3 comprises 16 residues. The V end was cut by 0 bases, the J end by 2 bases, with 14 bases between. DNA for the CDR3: TGTGCCAGCAGTTTATCGCCCGGCAGGTCTCCCTACGAGCAGTACTTC. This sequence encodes CASSLSPGRSPYEQYF.

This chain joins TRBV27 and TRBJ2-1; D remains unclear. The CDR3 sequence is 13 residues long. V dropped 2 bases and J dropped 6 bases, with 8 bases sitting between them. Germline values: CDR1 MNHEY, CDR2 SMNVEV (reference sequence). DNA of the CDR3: TGTGCCAGCAGTTTACGGATGGGCAATGAGCAGTTCTTC. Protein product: CASSLRMGNEQFF.

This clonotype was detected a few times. The CDR3 spells CASSQEVRRTISYNSPLHF. CDR3 bases: TGTGCCAGCAGCCAAGAGGTTAGGCGGACGATCTCCTATAATTCACCCCTCCACTTT. The chain links TRBV4-2 to TRBJ1-6; D is unresolved. V dropped 0 bases and J dropped 0 bases, with 15 bases sitting between them. This CDR3 has 19 residues. CDR1 LGHNA and CDR2 YNFKEQ come from the germline V gene.

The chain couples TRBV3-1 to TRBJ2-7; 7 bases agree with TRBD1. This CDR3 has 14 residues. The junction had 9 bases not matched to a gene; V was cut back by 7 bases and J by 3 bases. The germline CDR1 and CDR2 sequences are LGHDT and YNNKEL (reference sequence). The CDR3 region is CASTPTGSGYEQYF. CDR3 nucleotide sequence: TGTGCCAGCACCCCGACAGGGTCGGGCTACGAGCAGTACTTC.

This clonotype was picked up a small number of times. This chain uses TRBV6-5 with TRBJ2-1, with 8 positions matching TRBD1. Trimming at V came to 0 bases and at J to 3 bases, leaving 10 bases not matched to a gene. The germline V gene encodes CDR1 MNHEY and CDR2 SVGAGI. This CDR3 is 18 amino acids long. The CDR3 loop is CASSYSLETGTGYNEQFF. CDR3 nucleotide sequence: TGTGCCAGCAGTTACTCGCTTGAAACCGGGACAGGCTACAATGAGCAGTTCTTC.

The CDR3 loop reads CASSQGLGGFGGELFF. The DNA of the CDR3 is TGTGCCAGCAGCCAGGGACTGGGAGGGTTCGGCGGGGAGCTGTTTTTT. The V and J genes are TRBV4-2 and TRBJ2-2, with 7 bases lining up with TRBD2. Germline-derived CDR1 and CDR2 are LGHNA and YNFKEQ. The CDR3 covers 16 residues. V lost 3 bases and J lost 7; bases outside the gene matches: 11.

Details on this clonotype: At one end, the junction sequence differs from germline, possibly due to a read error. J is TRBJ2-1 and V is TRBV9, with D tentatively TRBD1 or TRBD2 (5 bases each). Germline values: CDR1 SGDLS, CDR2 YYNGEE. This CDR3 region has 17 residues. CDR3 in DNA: TGTGCCAGCAGCAAAGCCGGGGACCTAGTCTCCTACATTGAGCAGTTCTTC. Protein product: CASSKAGDLVSYIEQFF.

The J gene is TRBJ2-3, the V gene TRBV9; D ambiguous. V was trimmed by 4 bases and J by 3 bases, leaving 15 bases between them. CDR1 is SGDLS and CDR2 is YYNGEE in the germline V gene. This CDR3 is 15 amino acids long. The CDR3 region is CASSPQAYRTDTQYF. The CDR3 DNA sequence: TGTGCCAGCAGCCCTCAAGCGTACCGAACAGATACGCAGTATTTT.

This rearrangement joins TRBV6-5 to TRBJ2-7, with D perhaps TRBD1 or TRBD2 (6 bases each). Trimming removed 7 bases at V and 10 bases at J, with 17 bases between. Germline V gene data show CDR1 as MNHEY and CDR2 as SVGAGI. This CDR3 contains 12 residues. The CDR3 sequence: CASKLGRGPQYF. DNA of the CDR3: TGTGCCAGCAAACTCGGACGGGGGCCCCAGTACTTC.

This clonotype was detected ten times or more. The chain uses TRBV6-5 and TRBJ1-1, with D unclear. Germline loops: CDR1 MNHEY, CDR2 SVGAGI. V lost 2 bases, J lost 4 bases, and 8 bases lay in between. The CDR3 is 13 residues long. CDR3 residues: CASSYQTGTEAFF. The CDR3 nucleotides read TGTGCCAGCAGTTACCAGACGGGCACTGAAGCTTTCTTT.

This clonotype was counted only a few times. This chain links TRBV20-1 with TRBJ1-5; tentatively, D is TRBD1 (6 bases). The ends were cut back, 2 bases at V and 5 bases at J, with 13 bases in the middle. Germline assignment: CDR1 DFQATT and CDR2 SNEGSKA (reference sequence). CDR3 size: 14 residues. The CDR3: CSARFQGFDQPQHF. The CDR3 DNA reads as TGCAGTGCTAGATTTCAGGGGTTCGATCAGCCCCAGCATTTT.